The rows below give T cell receptor beta chains drawn from one sample of a study of T cells in localized non-small cell lung cancer. Measured with immunoSEQ multiplex PCR; TCRdb has only the in-frame clones, and not every one. The table includes roughly 35,000 clones, over 80% detected once. Here the sequenced sample was peripheral blood, taken before any cancer treatment. The receptors stem from a woman between 40 and 69 years old with stage I lung adenocarcinoma. Each CDR3 is given with its conserved first and last residue. The D gene is left open where the match is weak. A clone size is listed for some rows: how often the clone was seen (once, few, many), or a class if it is expanded.

>TRBJ2-5|TRBV6-1|NA|NA
CASTQQDSWETQYF
TGTGCCAGCACGCAACAAGACAGTTGGGAGACCCAGTACTTC
>TRBJ2-5|TRBV18|NA|NA
CASSLTQETQYF
TGTGCCAGCTCACTCACCCAAGAGACCCAGTACTTC
>TRBJ2-7|TRBV5-1|NA|NA
CASRASNSEQYF
TGCGCCAGCCGGGCCTCAAACTCCGAGCAGTACTTC
>TRBJ2-1|TRBV5-5|NA|NA
CATRSVSSYNEQFF
TGTGCCACTCGGTCCGTGAGCTCCTACAATGAGCAGTTCTTC
>TRBJ2-7|TRBV4-1|NA|NA
CASSQNRLGEQYF
TGCGCCAGCAGCCAAAACAGGCTCGGTGAGCAGTACTTC
>TRBJ2-7|TRBV7-3|NA|NA
CASSLNDRYEQYF
TGTGCCAGCAGCTTAAATGACCGCTACGAGCAGTACTTC
>TRBJ2-1|TRBV7-2|NA|NA
CASSPPGSTYNEQFF
TGTGCCAGCAGCCCACCGGGGAGTACCTACAATGAGCAGTTCTTC
>TRBJ2-7|TRBV6-5|NA|TRBD1
CASSYSLRTGTEQYF
TGTGCCAGCAGTTACTCTCTTCGGACAGGCACAGAGCAGTACTTC
>TRBJ1-4|TRBV10-3|once|TRBD1
CAIGTGGGKEANEKLFF
TGTGCCATCGGGACAGGGGGCGGCAAAGAGGCTAATGAAAAACTGTTTTTT
>TRBJ2-4|TRBV28|NA|NA
CASSFWAVRLAKNIQYF
TGTGCCAGCAGCTTCTGGGCCGTACGACTAGCCAAAAACATTCAGTACTTC
>TRBJ2-7|TRBV7-9|NA|TRBD2
CASSISGSAAESYEQYF
TGTGCCAGCAGCATTAGCGGGAGTGCCGCCGAATCCTACGAGCAGTACTTC
>TRBJ2-2|TRBV6-1|NA|NA
CASSELLTGLFRRAGELFF
TGTGCCAGCAGTGAACTCCTCACGGGCCTATTCCGGCGTGCCGGGGAGCTGTTTTTT
>TRBJ2-3|TRBV27|once|TRBD2
CASKPSGRADATDTQYF
TGTGCCAGCAAACCTAGCGGGAGGGCGGATGCGACAGATACGCAGTATTTT
>TRBJ2-1|TRBV21-1|NA|NA
CASSLRDRGLHEQFF
TGTGCCAGCAGCCTCCGGGACAGGGGGCTGCATGAGCAGTTCTTC
>TRBJ1-2|TRBV6-5|few|NA
CASTGIYGYTF
TGTGCCAGCACAGGGATCTATGGCTACACCTTC
>TRBJ2-7|TRBV6-1|NA|NA
CASNKGLYEQYF
TGTGCCAGCAACAAAGGGTTATACGAGCAGTACTTC
>TRBJ2-7|TRBV28|NA|NA
CASSLRVGSSYEQYF
TGTGCCAGCAGCCTCCGGGTCGGGAGCTCCTACGAGCAGTACTTC
>TRBJ2-5|TRBV7-9|few|TRBD2
CASWAGGFQETQYF
TGTGCCAGCTGGGCGGGAGGTTTCCAAGAGACCCAGTACTTC
>TRBJ2-3|TRBV11-2|NA|NA
CASSLEGTDTQYF
TGTGCCAGCAGCTTGGAGGGCACAGATACGCAGTATTTT
>TRBJ2-7|TRBV11-2|NA|NA
CASSLEGTGRRAYEQYF
TGTGCCAGCAGCTTAGAGGGGACTGGGCGAAGGGCCTACGAGCAGTACTTC
>TRBJ2-5|TRBV7-7|NA|TRBD1
CASSLQGEETQYF
TGTGCTAGCAGCCTACAGGGGGAGGAGACCCAGTACTTC
>TRBJ2-1|TRBV5-1|once|NA
CASSALTEYNEQFF
TGCGCCAGCAGCGCCCTTACAGAATACAATGAGCAGTTCTTC
>TRBJ2-6|TRBV9|NA|NA
CASSVGDSGANVLTF
TGTGCCAGCAGCGTAGGGGACTCTGGGGCCAACGTCCTGACTTTC
>TRBJ2-7|TRBV7-2|once|NA
CASRTGAGQLYEQYF
TGTGCCAGCAGGACCGGAGCGGGACAGCTCTACGAGCAGTACTTC
>TRBJ2-7|TRBV6-5|NA|TRBD1
CASSWDRTYEQYF
TGTGCCAGCAGTTGGGACAGAACCTACGAGCAGTACTTC
>TRBJ1-4|TRBV28|NA|TRBD1
CASSLDRGPGEKLFF
TGTGCCAGCAGCCTGGACAGGGGGCCGGGTGAAAAACTGTTTTTT
>TRBJ1-2|TRBV18|NA|NA
CASSPGLLDGYTF
TGTGCCAGCTCACCCGGCCTGCTAGATGGCTACACCTTC
>TRBJ2-4|TRBV12-5|NA|NA
CASGGDGGLGGNIQYF
TGTGCTAGTGGGGGGGATGGGGGCTTAGGAGGAAACATTCAGTACTTC
>TRBJ2-3|TRBV7-2|few|TRBD1
CASSAGGSDTQYF
TGTGCCAGCAGCGCAGGGGGCTCAGATACGCAGTATTTT
>TRBJ2-5|TRBV7-2|NA|TRBD1
CASSTPTGTSGMGTQYF
TGTGCCAGCAGCACCCCGACAGGGACCTCCGGGATGGGGACCCAGTACTTC
>TRBJ2-7|TRBV7-9|once|NA
CASSFTPGSYEQYF
TGTGCCAGCAGCTTTACCCCGGGAAGTTACGAGCAGTACTTC
>TRBJ2-1|TRBV4-2|NA|NA
CASSQDLDEGISYNEQFF
TGTGCCAGCAGCCAAGATCTAGACGAGGGAATATCCTACAATGAGCAGTTCTTC
>TRBJ2-1|TRBV6-6|NA|TRBD2
CASSQGTSGNNEQFF
TGTGCCAGCTCCCAAGGGACTAGCGGTAACAATGAGCAGTTCTTC
>TRBJ2-1|TRBV7-2|NA|NA
CASSLVWGSEQFF
TGTGCCAGCAGCTTAGTATGGGGAAGTGAGCAGTTCTTC
>TRBJ1-1|TRBV6-5|NA|NA
CASSWGSEAFF
TGTGCCAGCAGCTGGGGTTCTGAAGCTTTCTTT
>TRBJ2-2|TRBV11-3|NA|NA
CASSRGEPGELFF
TGTGCCAGCAGCAGAGGAGAACCCGGGGAGCTGTTTTTT
>TRBJ2-1|TRBV28|NA|TRBD2
CASSLSGSLRGEQFF
TGTGCCAGCAGTTTAAGCGGGAGTTTGAGGGGTGAGCAGTTCTTC
>TRBJ2-7|TRBV6-5|once|NA
CASRPDTYEQYF
TGTGCCAGCAGGCCGGACACCTACGAGCAGTACTTC
>TRBJ1-4|TRBV6-1|NA|NA
CASRGIAVEKLFF
TGTGCCAGCAGAGGGATCGCAGTCGAAAAACTGTTTTTT
>TRBJ2-7|TRBV2|few|NA
CASGELDYEQYF
TGTGCCAGCGGCGAACTAGACTACGAGCAGTACTTC
>TRBJ2-7|TRBV27|NA|NA
CASSPRTGSYEQYF
TGTGCCAGCAGCCCCCGGACTGGAAGTTACGAGCAGTACTTC
>TRBJ2-7|TRBV2|NA|NA
CASALGAPYEQYF
TGTGCCAGCGCCCTAGGAGCGCCCTACGAGCAGTACTTC
>TRBJ2-1|TRBV19|NA|TRBD1
CASSNAGQVYVNEQFF
TGTGCCAGTAGTAATGCTGGACAGGTCTATGTGAATGAGCAGTTCTTC
>TRBJ2-3|TRBV28|NA|NA
CASSLYGDTQYF
TGTGCCAGCAGTTTATATGGGGATACGCAGTATTTT
>TRBJ1-3|TRBV5-4|once|NA
CASSLGGGSGNTIYF
TGTGCCAGCAGCTTGGGGGGGGGTTCTGGAAACACCATATATTTT
>TRBJ2-5|TRBV28|NA|TRBD2
CASSSPGLAGEQETQYF
TGTGCCAGCAGTTCGCCGGGACTAGCGGGAGAGCAAGAGACCCAGTACTTC
>TRBJ2-1|TRBV19|NA|NA
CASSIEGGSYNEQFF
TGTGCCAGTAGTATAGAAGGGGGCTCCTACAATGAGCAGTTCTTC
>TRBJ2-7|TRBV6-1|NA|TRBD1
CASSEAEADRGVYEQYF
TGTGCCAGCAGTGAAGCGGAGGCCGACAGGGGCGTTTACGAGCAGTACTTC
>TRBJ2-7|TRBV5-1|NA|TRBD2
CASSLGLAGGYSYEQYF
TGCGCCAGCAGCTTGGGGTTAGCGGGAGGCTACTCCTACGAGCAGTACTTC
>TRBJ1-5|TRBV30|NA|NA
CAWSTRSNQPQHF
TGTGCCTGGAGTACCCGCAGCAATCAGCCCCAGCATTTT
>TRBJ1-2|TRBV12-5|NA|NA
CASGLAGASYGYTF
TGTGCTAGTGGTTTGGCGGGGGCGAGCTATGGCTACACCTTC
>TRBJ2-2|TRBV7-2|NA|NA
CASSFSAGVANTGELFF
TGTGCCAGCAGCTTTTCGGCAGGGGTCGCGAACACCGGGGAGCTGTTTTTT
>TRBJ2-7|TRBV7-3|NA|TRBD2
CASSLGIAGISEQYF
TGTGCCAGCAGCTTAGGGATAGCGGGGATCTCCGAGCAGTACTTC
>TRBJ2-5|TRBV28|NA|NA
CASSLTLRVAETQYF
TGTGCCAGCAGTTTAACTCTCAGGGTAGCGGAGACCCAGTACTTC
>TRBJ2-3|TRBV6-7|NA|TRBD2
CASSYSGLAGGRVVGTDTQYF
TGTGCCAGCAGTTACAGCGGACTAGCGGGAGGGAGGGTTGTGGGCACAGATACGCAGTATTTT
>TRBJ2-2|TRBV27|NA|TRBD2
CASSWTSGTGELFF
TGTGCCAGCAGTTGGACTAGCGGCACCGGGGAGCTGTTTTTT